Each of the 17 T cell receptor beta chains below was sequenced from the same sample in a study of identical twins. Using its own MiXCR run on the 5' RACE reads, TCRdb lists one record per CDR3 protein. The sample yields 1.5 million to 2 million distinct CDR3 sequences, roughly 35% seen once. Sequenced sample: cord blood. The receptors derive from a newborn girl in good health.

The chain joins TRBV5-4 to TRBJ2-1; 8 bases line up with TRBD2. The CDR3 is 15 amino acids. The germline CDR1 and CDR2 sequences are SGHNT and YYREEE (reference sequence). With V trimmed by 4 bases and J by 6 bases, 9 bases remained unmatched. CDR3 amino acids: CASSPLAVLSNEQFF. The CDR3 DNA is TGTGCCAGCAGCCCACTAGCGGTTTTAAGCAATGAGCAGTTCTTC.

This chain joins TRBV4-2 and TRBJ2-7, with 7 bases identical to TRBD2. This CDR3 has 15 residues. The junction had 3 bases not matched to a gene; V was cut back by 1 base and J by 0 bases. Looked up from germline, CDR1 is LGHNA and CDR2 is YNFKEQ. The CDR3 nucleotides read TGTGCCAGCAGCCAAGGGACTAGTGACTCCTACGAGCAGTACTTC. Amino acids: CASSQGTSDSYEQYF.

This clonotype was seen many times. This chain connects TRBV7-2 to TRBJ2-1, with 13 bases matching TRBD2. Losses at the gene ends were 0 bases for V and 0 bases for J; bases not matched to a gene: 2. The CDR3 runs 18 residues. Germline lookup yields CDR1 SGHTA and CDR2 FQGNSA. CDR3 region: CASSLARTSGSSYNEQFF. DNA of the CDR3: TGTGCCAGCAGCTTAGCCAGGACTAGCGGGAGCTCCTACAATGAGCAGTTCTTC.

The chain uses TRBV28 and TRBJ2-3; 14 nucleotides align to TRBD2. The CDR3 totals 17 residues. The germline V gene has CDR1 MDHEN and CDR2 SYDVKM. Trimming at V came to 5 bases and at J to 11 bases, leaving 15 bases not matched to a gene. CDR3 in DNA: TGTGCCAGCAGTCCTCGACTAGCGGGAGGGCCCCTGGACGGGCAGTATTTT. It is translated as CASSPRLAGGPLDGQYF.

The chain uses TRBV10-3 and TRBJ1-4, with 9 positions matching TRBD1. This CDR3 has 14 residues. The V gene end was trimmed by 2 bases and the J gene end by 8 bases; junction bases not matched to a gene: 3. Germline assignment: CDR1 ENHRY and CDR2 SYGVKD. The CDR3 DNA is TGTGCCATCAGTGAGGGACAGGGGAACGAAAAACTGTTTTTT. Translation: CAISEGQGNEKLFF.

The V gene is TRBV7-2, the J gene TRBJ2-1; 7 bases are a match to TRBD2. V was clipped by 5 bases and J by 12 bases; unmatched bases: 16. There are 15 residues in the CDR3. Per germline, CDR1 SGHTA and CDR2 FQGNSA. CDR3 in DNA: TGTGCCAGCAGCCCGGATGCGGGGGAGGGGAGAAGGCAGTTCTTC. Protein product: CASSPDAGEGRRQFF.

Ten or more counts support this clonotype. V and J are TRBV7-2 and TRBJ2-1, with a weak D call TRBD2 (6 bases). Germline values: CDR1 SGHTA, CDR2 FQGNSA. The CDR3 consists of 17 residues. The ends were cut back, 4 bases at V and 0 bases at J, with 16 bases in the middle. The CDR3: CASSSSDYQYSYNEQFF. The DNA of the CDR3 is TGTGCCAGCAGCTCCTCGGACTACCAGTACTCCTACAATGAGCAGTTCTTC.

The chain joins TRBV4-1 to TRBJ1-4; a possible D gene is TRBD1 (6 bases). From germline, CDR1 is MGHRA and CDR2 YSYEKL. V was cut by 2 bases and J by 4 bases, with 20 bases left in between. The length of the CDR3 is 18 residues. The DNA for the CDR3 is TGCGCCAGCAGCCAACCCGGGGGCTCAGGAATCGGTAATGAAAAACTGTTTTTT. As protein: CASSQPGGSGIGNEKLFF.

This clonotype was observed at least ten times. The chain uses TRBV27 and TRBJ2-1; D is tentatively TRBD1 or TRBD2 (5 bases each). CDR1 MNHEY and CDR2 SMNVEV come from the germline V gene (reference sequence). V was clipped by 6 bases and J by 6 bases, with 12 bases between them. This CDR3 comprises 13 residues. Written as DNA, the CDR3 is TGTGCCAGCAGCCCTACTAGGGGCAATGAGCAGTTCTTC. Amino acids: CASSPTRGNEQFF.

The CDR3 is CASSQRTSGSEQYF. The CDR3 DNA is TGTGCCAGCAGCCAAAGGACTAGCGGGAGCGAGCAGTACTTC. The V and J genes are TRBV14 and TRBJ2-5; 13 bases line up with TRBD2. The DNA end favors TRBJ2-7, so the J call may be wrong. This CDR3 contains 14 residues. The germline V gene encodes CDR1 SGHDN and CDR2 FVKESK.

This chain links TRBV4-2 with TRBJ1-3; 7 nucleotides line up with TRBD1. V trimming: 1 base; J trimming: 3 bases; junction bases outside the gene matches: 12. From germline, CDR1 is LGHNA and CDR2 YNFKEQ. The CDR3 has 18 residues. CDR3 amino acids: CASSQVPYRGSGGNTIYF. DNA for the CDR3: TGTGCCAGCAGCCAAGTCCCTTACAGGGGATCGGGTGGAAACACCATATATTTT.

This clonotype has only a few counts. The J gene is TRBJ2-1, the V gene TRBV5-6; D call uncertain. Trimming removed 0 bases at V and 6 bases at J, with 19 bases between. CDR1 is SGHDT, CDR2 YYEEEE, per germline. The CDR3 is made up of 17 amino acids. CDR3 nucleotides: TGTGCCAGCAGCTTGGATATTTTTACCCCTCTCCTCAATGAGCAGTTCTTC. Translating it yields CASSLDIFTPLLNEQFF.

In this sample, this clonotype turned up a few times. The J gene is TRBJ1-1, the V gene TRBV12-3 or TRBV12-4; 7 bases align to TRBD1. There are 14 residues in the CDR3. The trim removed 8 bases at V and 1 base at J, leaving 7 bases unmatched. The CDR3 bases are TGTGCCAGCCGATACCGGGACAGGAACACTGAAGCTTTCTTT. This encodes CASRYRDRNTEAFF.

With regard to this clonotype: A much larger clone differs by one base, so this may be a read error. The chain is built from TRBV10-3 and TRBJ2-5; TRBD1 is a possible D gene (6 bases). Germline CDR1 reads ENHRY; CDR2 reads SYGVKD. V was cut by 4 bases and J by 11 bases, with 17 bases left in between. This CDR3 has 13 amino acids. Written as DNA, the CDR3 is TGTGCCATCAGTGGGACAGCGAACTACGTGCAGTACTTC. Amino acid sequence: CAISGTANYVQYF.

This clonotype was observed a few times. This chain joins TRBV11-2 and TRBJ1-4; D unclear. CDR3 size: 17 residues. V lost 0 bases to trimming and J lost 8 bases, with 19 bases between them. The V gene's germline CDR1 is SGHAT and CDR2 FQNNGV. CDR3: CASSLEPDPFGGEKLFF. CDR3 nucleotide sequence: TGTGCCAGCAGCTTAGAACCCGACCCGTTTGGAGGGGAAAAACTGTTTTTT.

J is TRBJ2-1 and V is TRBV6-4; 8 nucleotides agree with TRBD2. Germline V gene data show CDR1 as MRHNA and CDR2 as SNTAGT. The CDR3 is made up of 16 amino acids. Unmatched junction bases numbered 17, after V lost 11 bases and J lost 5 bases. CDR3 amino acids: CAPKGLGGRTNNEQFF. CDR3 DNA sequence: TGTGCCCCTAAGGGGCTGGGCGGGAGGACCAACAATGAGCAGTTCTTC.

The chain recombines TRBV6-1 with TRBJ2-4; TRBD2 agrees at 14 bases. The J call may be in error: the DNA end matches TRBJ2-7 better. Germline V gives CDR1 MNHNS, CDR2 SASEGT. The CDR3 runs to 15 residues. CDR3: CASRGTSGSFAEQYF. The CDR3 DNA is TGTGCCAGCAGGGGGACTAGCGGGAGTTTTGCCGAGCAGTACTTC.